This T cell receptor beta chain comes out of a study of blood T cell repertoires in COVID-19. Only in-frame clones appear in the TCRdb table, and some are missing; sequencing was by immunoSEQ multiplex PCR. The data show hundreds of thousands of clones, under 90% seen once. The CDR3 is made up of 14 amino acids. CDR1 and CDR2 (germline): LNHDA, SQIVND (reference sequence). V was trimmed by 6 bases and J by 8 bases, leaving 16 bases between them. Sequences were obtained from peripheral blood. The receptor was derived from a woman aged 50 to 60 who had recovered from COVID-19. The chain uses TRBV19 and TRBJ1-4; tentative D call: TRBD1 (6 bases). CDR3 sequence: CASRARGGGEKLFF. CDR3 nucleotide sequence: TGTGCCAGTAGAGCCCGGGGGGGCGGGGAAAAACTGTTTTTT.